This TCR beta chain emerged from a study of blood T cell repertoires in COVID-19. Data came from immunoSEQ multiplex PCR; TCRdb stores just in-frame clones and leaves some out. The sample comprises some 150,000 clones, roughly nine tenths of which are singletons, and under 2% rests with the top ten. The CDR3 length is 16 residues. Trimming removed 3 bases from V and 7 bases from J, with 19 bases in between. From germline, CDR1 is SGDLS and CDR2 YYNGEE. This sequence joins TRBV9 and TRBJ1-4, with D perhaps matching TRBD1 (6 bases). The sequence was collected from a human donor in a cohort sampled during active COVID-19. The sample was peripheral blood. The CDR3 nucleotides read TGTGCCAGCAGCGCAAGGCCAGGGGTTCGTGCTGAAAAACTGTTTTTT. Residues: CASSARPGVRAEKLFF.